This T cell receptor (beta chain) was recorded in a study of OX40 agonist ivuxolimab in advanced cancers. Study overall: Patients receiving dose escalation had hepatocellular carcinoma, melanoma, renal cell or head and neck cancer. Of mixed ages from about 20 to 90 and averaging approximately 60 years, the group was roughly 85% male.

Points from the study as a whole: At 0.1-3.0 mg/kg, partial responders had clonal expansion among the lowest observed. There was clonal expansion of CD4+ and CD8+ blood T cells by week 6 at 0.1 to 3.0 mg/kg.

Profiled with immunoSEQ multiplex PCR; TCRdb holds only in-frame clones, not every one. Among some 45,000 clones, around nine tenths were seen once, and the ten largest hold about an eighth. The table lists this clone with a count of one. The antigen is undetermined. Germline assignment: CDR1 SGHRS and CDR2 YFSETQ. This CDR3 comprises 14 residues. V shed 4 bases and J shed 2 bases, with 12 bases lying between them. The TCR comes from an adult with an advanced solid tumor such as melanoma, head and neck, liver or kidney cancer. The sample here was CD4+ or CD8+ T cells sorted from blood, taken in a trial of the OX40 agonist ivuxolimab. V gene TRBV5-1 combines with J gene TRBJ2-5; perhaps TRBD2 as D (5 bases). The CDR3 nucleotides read TGCGCCAGCAGCCGGGGAGATCAGCAAGAGACCCAGTACTTC. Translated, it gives CASSRGDQQETQYF.